This TCR beta chain was recorded in a study of identical twins. Whole-study results and caveats: Cord blood beta clonotypes that were abundant carried fewer insertions, and memory repertoires showed no such trend.

Comments on this clonotype: Its antigen is unknown.

The CDR3 is 16 amino acids. V dropped 4 bases and J dropped 4 bases, with 18 bases sitting between them. Per germline, CDR1 PRHDT and CDR2 FYEKMQ (reference sequence). TCRdb re-analysed the 5' RACE reads in MiXCR, keeping a single row per CDR3 protein. Here the sample spans roughly 1.6 million distinct CDR3 sequences, 25% to 35% being singletons. The receptor was isolated from a newborn girl in good health. The chain has TRBV13 and TRBJ2-3; D unclear. The source material was cord blood. The CDR3 reads CASSSPDGISADTQYF. In DNA form, the CDR3 reads TGTGCCAGCAGCTCCCCAGACGGTATCTCCGCAGATACGCAGTATTTT.